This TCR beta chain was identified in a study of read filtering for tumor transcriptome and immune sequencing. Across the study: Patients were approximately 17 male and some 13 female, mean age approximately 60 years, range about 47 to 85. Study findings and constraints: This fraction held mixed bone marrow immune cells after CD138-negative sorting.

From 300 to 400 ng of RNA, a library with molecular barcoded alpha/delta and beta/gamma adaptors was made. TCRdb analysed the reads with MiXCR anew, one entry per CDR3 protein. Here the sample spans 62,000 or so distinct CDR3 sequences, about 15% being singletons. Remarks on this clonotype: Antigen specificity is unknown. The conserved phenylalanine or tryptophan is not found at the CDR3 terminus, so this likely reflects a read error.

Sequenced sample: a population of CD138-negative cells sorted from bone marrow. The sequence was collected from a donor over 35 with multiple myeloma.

The CDR3 DNA is TGCAGTGCTAGAGATCGTCGGCGGGGAATGGATCAGCCCCAGCATTCT. This gives the protein CSARDRRRGMDQPQHS. The J gene is TRBJ1-5, the V gene TRBV20-1; no definite D call. Trimming pared 0 bases from V and 5 bases from J, leaving 17 bases between. The CDR3 runs to 16 residues. Germline V CDR1 and CDR2: DFQATT, SNEGSKA (reference sequence).